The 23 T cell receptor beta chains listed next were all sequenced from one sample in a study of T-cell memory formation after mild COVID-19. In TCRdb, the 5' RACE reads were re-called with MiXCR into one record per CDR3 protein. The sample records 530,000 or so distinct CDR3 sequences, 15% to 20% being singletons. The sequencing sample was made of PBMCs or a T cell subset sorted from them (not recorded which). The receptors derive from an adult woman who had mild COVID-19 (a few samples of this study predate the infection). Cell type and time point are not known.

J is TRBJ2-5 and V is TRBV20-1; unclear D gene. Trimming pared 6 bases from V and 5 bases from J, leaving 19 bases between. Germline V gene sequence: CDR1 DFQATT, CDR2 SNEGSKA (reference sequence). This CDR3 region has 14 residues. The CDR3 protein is CSASAAWAGETQYF. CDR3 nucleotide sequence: TGCAGTGCCTCAGCCGCGTGGGCCGGGGAGACCCAGTACTTC.

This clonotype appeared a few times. The CDR3, as DNA: TGTGCCAGCAGTTACCGGACAGGGTTGGACACTGAAGCTTTCTTT. The encoded protein is CASSYRTGLDTEAFF. This rearrangement joins TRBV7-2 to TRBJ1-1; 8 nucleotides align to TRBD1. The V gene's germline CDR1 is SGHTA and CDR2 FQGNSA. This CDR3 region has 15 residues. Losses at the gene ends were 6 bases for V and 3 bases for J; bases not matched to a gene: 9.

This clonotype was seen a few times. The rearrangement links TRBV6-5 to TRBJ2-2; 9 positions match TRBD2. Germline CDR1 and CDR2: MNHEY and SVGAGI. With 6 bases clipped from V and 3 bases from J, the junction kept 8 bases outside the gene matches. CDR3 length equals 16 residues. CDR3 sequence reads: CASSLERGDYTGELFF. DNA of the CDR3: TGTGCCAGCAGCCTTGAGCGGGGGGACTACACCGGGGAGCTGTTTTTT.

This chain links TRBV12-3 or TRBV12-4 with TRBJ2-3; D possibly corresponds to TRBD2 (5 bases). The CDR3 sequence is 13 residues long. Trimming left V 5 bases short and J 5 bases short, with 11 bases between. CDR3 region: CASSLGKGDTQYF. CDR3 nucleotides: TGTGCCAGCAGTCTCGGGAAGGGAGATACGCAGTATTTT.

CDR3 loop: CASSPGTLGTDTQYF. The CDR3 DNA reads TGTGCCAGCTCACCAGGGACTCTAGGCACAGATACGCAGTATTTT. The chain recombines TRBV18 with TRBJ2-3, with a possible D match to TRBD2 (6 bases). Germline CDR1 is KGHSH and CDR2 is LQKENI. The CDR3 sequence is 15 residues long. V gave up 2 bases and J gave up 1 base, with 10 bases separating them.

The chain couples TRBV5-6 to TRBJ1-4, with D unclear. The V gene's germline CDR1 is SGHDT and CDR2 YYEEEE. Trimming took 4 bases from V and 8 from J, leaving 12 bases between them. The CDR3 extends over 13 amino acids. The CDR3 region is CASSGSIGEKLFF. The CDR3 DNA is TGTGCCAGCAGCGGGAGCATCGGGGAAAAACTGTTTTTT.

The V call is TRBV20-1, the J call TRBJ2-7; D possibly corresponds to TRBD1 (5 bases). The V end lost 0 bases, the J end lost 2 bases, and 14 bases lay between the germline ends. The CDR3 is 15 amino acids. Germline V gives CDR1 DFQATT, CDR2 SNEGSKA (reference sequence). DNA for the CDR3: TGCAGTGCTAGAGATCCCCAGGGCGTCCCCTACGAGCAGTACTTC. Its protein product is CSARDPQGVPYEQYF.

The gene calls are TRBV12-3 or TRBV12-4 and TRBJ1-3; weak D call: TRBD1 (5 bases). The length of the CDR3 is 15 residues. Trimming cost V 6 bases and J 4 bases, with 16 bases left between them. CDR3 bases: TGTGCCAGCAGGGACCACCGCGGGGGGGGAAACACCATATATTTT. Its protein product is CASRDHRGGGNTIYF.

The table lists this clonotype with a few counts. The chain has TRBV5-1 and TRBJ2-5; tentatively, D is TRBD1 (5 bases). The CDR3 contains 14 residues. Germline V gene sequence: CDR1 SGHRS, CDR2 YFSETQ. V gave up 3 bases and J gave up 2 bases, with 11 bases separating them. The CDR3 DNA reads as TGCGCCAGCAGCTACAGGACCCTACAAGAGACCCAGTACTTC. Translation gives CASSYRTLQETQYF.

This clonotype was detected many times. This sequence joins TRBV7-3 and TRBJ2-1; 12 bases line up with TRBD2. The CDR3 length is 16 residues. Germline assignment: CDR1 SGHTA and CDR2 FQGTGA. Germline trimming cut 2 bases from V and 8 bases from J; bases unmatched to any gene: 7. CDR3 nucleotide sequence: TGTGCCAGCAGCTTACTGACTAGCGGGAGTATCTATGAGCAGTTCTTC. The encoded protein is CASSLLTSGSIYEQFF.

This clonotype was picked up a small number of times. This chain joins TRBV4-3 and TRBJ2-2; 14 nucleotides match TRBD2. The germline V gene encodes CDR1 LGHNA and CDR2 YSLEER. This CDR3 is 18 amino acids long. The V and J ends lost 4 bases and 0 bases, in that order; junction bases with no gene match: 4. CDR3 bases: TGCGCCAGCAGCCTCGGACTAGCGGGAGGCGCGAACACCGGGGAGCTGTTTTTT. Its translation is CASSLGLAGGANTGELFF.

The DNA for the CDR3 is TGCGCCAGCAGCCAAGCATTCAGGAGAGGGGGCGTGGAGACCCAGTACTTC. Amino acids: CASSQAFRRGGVETQYF. This sequence joins TRBV4-1 and TRBJ2-5; 7 bases match TRBD1. The CDR3 has 17 residues. The germline CDR1 and CDR2 sequences are MGHRA and YSYEKL. Trimming at V came to 1 base and at J to 5 bases, leaving 13 bases not matched to a gene.

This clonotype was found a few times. The CDR3 DNA reads as TGTGCCAGCAGCTCCAACTTCAGGGCGGACTATGGCTACACCTTC. Translated: CASSSNFRADYGYTF. The chain is built from TRBV7-9 and TRBJ1-2; possibly TRBD1 for D (5 bases). Germline values: CDR1 SEHNR, CDR2 FQNEAQ (reference sequence). The CDR3 spans 15 residues. Trimming removed 4 bases from V and 3 bases from J, with 15 bases in between.

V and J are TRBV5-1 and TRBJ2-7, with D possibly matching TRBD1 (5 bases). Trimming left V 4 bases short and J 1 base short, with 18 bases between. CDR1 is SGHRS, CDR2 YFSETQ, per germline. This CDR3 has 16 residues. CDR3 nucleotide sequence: TGCGCCAGCAGCGGAAAGGGGTTGTCCCTTTCCTACGAGCAGTACTTC. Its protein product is CASSGKGLSLSYEQYF.

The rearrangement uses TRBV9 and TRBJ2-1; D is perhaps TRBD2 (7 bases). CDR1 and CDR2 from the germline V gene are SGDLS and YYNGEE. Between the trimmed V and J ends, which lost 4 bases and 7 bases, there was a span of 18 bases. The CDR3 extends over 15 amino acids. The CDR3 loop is CASSFEGGRQNEQFF. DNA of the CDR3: TGTGCCAGCAGCTTTGAGGGGGGGCGTCAAAATGAGCAGTTCTTC.

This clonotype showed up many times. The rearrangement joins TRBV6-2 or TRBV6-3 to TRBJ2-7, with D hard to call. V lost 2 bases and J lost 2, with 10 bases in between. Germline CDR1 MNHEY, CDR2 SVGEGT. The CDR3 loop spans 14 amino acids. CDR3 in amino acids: CASSYDAQPYEQYF. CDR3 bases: TGTGCCAGCAGTTACGATGCACAGCCCTACGAGCAGTACTTC.

The CDR3 DNA reads as TGTGCCACCAGTGAATTCGGGACTAGCGGGAGGGATGAGCAGTTCTTC. Translation gives CATSEFGTSGRDEQFF. V and J are TRBV24-1 and TRBJ2-1; 16 bases are shared with TRBD2. The CDR3 runs 16 residues. In germline, CDR1 is KGHDR, CDR2 SFDVKD. Unmatched junction bases numbered 4, after V lost 4 bases and J lost 8 bases.

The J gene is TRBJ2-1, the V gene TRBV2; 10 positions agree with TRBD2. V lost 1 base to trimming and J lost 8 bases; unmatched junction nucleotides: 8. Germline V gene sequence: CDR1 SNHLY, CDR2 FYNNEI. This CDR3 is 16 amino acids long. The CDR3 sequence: CASSEGGLAGEDEQFF. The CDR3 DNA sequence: TGTGCCAGCAGTGAAGGGGGGCTAGCGGGAGAGGATGAGCAGTTCTTC.

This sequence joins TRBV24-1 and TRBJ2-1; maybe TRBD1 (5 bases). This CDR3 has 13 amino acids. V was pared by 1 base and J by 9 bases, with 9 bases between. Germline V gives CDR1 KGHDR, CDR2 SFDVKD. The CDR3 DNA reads TGTGCCACCAGTGATTTCGGAAGGGGTGAGCAGTTCTTC. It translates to CATSDFGRGEQFF.

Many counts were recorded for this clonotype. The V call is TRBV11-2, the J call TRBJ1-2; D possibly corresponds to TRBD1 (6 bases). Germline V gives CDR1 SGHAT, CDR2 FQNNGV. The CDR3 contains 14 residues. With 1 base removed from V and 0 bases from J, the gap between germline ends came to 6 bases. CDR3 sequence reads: CASSLAGANYGYTF. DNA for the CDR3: TGTGCCAGCAGCTTAGCAGGGGCTAACTATGGCTACACCTTC.

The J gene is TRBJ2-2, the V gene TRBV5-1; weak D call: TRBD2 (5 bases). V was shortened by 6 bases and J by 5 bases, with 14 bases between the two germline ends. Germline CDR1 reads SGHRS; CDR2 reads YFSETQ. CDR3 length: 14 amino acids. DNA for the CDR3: TGCGCCAGCACCCCCGGGGTTGGGACCGGGGAGCTGTTTTTT. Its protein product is CASTPGVGTGELFF.

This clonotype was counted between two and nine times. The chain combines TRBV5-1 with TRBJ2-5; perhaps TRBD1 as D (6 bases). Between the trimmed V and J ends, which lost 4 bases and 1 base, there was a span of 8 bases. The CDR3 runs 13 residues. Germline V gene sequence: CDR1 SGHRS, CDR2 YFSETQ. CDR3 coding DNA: TGCGCCAGCAGCGACAGGACCCAAGAGACCCAGTACTTC. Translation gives CASSDRTQETQYF.

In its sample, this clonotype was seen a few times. CDR3 amino acids: CASSEGGNEQYF. For the CDR3, the DNA is TGCGCCAGCAGTGAGGGAGGGAACGAGCAGTACTTC. The chain has TRBV10-2 and TRBJ2-7; a possible D gene is TRBD2 (6 bases). This CDR3 is 12 amino acids long. The germline V gene encodes CDR1 WSHSY and CDR2 SAAADI. Trimming removed 2 bases from V and 5 bases from J, with 7 bases in between.